This TCR beta chain was profiled in a study of blood T cell repertoires in COVID-19. Methods used by the authors: Estimation of nucleated cell counts was performed using reference gene primer amplification. Using immunoSEQ multiplex PCR, the repertoire was profiled, and TCRdb retains in-frame clones only, with some absent. The V and J calls and clone size were taken over from that table, and D and trimming were inferred from the DNA. This table holds under 200,000 clones, about 80% found once. The CDR3 consists of 15 residues. Germline V lookup: CDR1 MGHRA, CDR2 YSYEKL. The V gene end was trimmed by 2 bases and the J gene end by 2 bases; junction bases not matched to a gene: 3.

The receptor's source is a man in his sixties with acute or convalescent COVID-19. The chain joins TRBV4-1 to TRBJ1-1, with TRBD1 matching 9 bases. The sample consisted of peripheral blood. Written as DNA, the CDR3 is TGCGCCAGCAGCCAATCGGGACAGGGAAACACTGAAGCTTTCTTT. This translates into CASSQSGQGNTEAFF.